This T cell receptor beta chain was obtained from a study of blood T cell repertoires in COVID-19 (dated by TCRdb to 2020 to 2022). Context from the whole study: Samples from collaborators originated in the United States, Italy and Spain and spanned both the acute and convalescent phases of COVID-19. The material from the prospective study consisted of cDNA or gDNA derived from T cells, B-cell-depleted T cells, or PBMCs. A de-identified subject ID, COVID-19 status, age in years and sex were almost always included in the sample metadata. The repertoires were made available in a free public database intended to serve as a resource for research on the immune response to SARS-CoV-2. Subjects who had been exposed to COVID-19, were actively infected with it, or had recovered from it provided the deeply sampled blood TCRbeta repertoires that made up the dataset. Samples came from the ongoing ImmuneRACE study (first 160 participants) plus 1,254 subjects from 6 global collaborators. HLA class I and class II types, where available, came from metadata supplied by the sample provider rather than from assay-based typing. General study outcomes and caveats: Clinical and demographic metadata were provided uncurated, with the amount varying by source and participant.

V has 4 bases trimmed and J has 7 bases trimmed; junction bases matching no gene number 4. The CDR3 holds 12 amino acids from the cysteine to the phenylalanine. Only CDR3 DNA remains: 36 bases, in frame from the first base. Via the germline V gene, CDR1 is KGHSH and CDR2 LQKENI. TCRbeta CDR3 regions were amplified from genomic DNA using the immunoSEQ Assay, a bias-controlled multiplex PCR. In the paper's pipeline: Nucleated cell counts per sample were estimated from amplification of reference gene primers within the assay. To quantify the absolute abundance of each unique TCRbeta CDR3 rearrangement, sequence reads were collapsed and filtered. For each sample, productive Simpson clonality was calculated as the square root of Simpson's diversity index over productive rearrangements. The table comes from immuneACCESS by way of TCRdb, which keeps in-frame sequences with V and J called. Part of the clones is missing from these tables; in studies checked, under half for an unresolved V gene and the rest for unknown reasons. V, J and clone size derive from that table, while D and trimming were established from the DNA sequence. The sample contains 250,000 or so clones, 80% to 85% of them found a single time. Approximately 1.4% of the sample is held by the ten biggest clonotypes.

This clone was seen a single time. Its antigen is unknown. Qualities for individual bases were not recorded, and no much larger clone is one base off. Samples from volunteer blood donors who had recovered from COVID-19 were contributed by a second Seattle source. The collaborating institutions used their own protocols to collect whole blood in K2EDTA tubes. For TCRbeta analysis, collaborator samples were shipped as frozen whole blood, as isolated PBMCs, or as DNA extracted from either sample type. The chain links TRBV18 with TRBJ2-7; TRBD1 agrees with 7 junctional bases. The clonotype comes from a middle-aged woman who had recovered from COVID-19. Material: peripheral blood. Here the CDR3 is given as CASSLTGREQYF. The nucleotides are TGTGCCAGCTCACTGACAGGGCGAGAGCAGTACTTC. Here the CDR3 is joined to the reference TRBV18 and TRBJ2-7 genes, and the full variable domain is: NAGVMQNPRHLVRRRGQEARLRCSPMKGHSHVYWYRQLPEEGLKFMVYLQKENIIDESGMPKERFSAEFPKEGPSILRIQQVVRGDSAAYFCASSLTGREQYFGPGTRLTVT.